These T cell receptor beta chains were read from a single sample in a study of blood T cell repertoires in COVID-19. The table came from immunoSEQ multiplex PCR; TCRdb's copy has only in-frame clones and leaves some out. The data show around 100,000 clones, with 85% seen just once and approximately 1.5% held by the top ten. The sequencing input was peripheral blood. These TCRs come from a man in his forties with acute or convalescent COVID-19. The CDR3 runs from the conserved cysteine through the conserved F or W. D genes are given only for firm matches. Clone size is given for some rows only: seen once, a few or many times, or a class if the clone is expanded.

CDR3: CASRGTSGLKTQYF
DNA: TGTGCCAGCAGAGGGACTAGCGGGTTAAAGACCCAGTACTTC
D: TRBD2
size: .
V: TRBV5-5
J: TRBJ2-5

CDR3: CASSSPGGPNDEQFF
DNA: TGTGCCAGCAGTTCCCCGGGAGGGCCTAACGATGAGCAGTTCTTC
D: TRBD2
size: .
V: TRBV27
J: TRBJ2-1

CDR3: CAEQGASGSYNEQFF
DNA: TGTGCCGAACAGGGGGCGAGCGGCTCCTACAATGAGCAGTTCTTC
D: TRBD1
size: .
V: TRBV24-1
J: TRBJ2-1

CDR3: CASSFNRGQETQYF
DNA: TGTGCCAGCAGCTTCAACAGGGGACAAGAGACCCAGTACTTC
D: TRBD1
size: .
V: TRBV5-4
J: TRBJ2-5

CDR3: CASSYSGGPNSPLHF
DNA: TGTGCCAGCAGTTACTCGGGGGGGCCGAATTCACCCCTCCACTTT
D: .
size: .
V: TRBV6-5
J: TRBJ1-6

CDR3: CASHRGTEAFF
DNA: TGTGCCAGTCACAGGGGTACTGAAGCTTTCTTT
D: TRBD1
size: .
V: TRBV7-2
J: TRBJ1-1

CDR3: CASRKRGTDTQYF
DNA: TGTGCCAGCCGGAAGCGGGGCACAGATACGCAGTATTTT
D: .
size: .
V: TRBV18
J: TRBJ2-3

CDR3: CASSPGALGTSGMHEKLFF
DNA: TGTGCCAGCAGCCCTGGGGCCCTCGGAACATCCGGTATGCATGAAAAACTGTTTTTT
D: .
size: .
V: TRBV4-2
J: TRBJ1-4

CDR3: CASSSTGTSGREQYF
DNA: TGTGCCAGCAGCTCTACAGGGACTAGCGGAAGGGAGCAGTACTTC
D: TRBD2
size: large
V: TRBV6-2/TRBV6-3
J: TRBJ2-7

CDR3: CASSLASGLPSSYEQYF
DNA: TGTGCCAGCAGCTTAGCTTCGGGACTCCCTAGCTCCTACGAGCAGTACTTC
D: .
size: .
V: TRBV7-9
J: TRBJ2-7

CDR3: CASSLVAGGTEAFF
DNA: TGCGCCAGCAGCTTGGTCGCCGGGGGGACTGAAGCTTTCTTT
D: .
size: .
V: TRBV5-1
J: TRBJ1-1

CDR3: CAWSPRLGGENIQYF
DNA: TGTGCCTGGAGCCCAAGACTAGGGGGGGAAAACATTCAGTACTTC
D: .
size: .
V: TRBV30
J: TRBJ2-4

CDR3: CASSPGVSGDTEAFF
DNA: TGTGCCAGCAGTCCCGGAGTGTCAGGGGACACTGAAGCTTTCTTT
D: .
size: .
V: TRBV28
J: TRBJ1-1

CDR3: CASSPPGTGSEKLFF
DNA: TGTGCCAGCTCACCACCGGGGACAGGGTCGGAAAAACTGTTTTTT
D: TRBD1
size: .
V: TRBV18
J: TRBJ1-4

CDR3: CASSPGQGRKFGNTIYF
DNA: TGTGCCAGCAGCCCCGGACAGGGGCGCAAATTTGGAAACACCATATATTTT
D: TRBD1
size: .
V: TRBV7-2
J: TRBJ1-3

CDR3: CASRRGSTDTQYF
DNA: TGCGCCAGCAGGCGGGGGAGCACAGATACGCAGTATTTT
D: TRBD2
size: .
V: TRBV5-1
J: TRBJ2-3

CDR3: CAWSEGQGFKLFF
DNA: TGTGCCTGGAGTGAGGGACAGGGATTTAAACTGTTTTTT
D: TRBD1
size: .
V: TRBV30
J: TRBJ1-4

CDR3: CASSLGTSGYYNEQFF
DNA: TGCGCCAGCAGCTTGGGGACTAGCGGGTACTACAATGAGCAGTTCTTC
D: TRBD2
size: .
V: TRBV5-1
J: TRBJ2-1

CDR3: CSASGGEGDTQYF
DNA: TGCAGTGCTAGTGGGGGGGAAGGAGATACGCAGTATTTT
D: TRBD2
size: .
V: TRBV20-1
J: TRBJ2-3

CDR3: CASSPRLPGTQYF
DNA: TGTGCCAGCAGCCCCCGCCTACCGGGGACCCAGTACTTC
D: .
size: .
V: TRBV3-1/TRBV3-2
J: TRBJ2-5

CDR3: CASSERGTRRGYEQYF
DNA: TGTGCCAGCAGCGAAAGGGGGACTAGACGGGGGTACGAGCAGTACTTC
D: TRBD2
size: once
V: TRBV6-1
J: TRBJ2-7

CDR3: CASSVGPNYEQYF
DNA: TGTGCCAGCAGCGTAGGGCCGAACTACGAGCAGTACTTC
D: .
size: .
V: TRBV9
J: TRBJ2-7

CDR3: CAISESLFSAEAFF
DNA: TGTGCCATCAGTGAGTCTCTCTTTAGTGCTGAAGCTTTCTTT
D: .
size: .
V: TRBV10-3
J: TRBJ1-1

CDR3: CASSPGTASNEQFF
DNA: TGTGCCAGCAGCCCCGGGACAGCTTCCAATGAGCAGTTCTTC
D: TRBD1
size: .
V: TRBV5-5
J: TRBJ2-1

CDR3: CASSAGGGGNQPQHF
DNA: TGTGCCAGCTCAGCGGGAGGTGGAGGCAATCAGCCCCAGCATTTT
D: .
size: .
V: TRBV18
J: TRBJ1-5

CDR3: CASSLRQGRATTNEKLFF
DNA: TGTGCCAGCAGTTTAAGACAGGGTCGCGCCACAACTAATGAAAAACTGTTTTTT
D: TRBD1
size: .
V: TRBV7-2
J: TRBJ1-4

CDR3: CASSLWGQGTDTQYF
DNA: TGCGCCAGCAGCTTGTGGGGGCAGGGAACAGATACGCAGTATTTT
D: .
size: .
V: TRBV5-1
J: TRBJ2-3

CDR3: CASILGAGETQYF
DNA: TGTGCCAGCATCCTAGGAGCTGGGGAGACCCAGTACTTC
D: .
size: .
V: TRBV2
J: TRBJ2-5

CDR3: CASSPGGDSSYEQYF
DNA: TGTGCCAGCTCACCTGGTGGGGACAGCTCCTACGAGCAGTACTTC
D: TRBD1
size: .
V: TRBV18
J: TRBJ2-7

CDR3: CASSFDRVQPQHF
DNA: TGTGCCAGCTCATTCGACAGGGTCCAGCCCCAGCATTTT
D: TRBD1
size: .
V: TRBV18
J: TRBJ1-5

CDR3: CASSYPGQGKSGYTF
DNA: TGTGCCAGCAGTTATCCGGGACAAGGGAAGAGTGGCTACACCTTC
D: .
size: .
V: TRBV28
J: TRBJ1-2

CDR3: CASSPGGSETQYF
DNA: TGTGCCAGCTCACCAGGGGGGTCTGAGACCCAGTACTTC
D: .
size: .
V: TRBV18
J: TRBJ2-5

CDR3: CASSFRTSGPYNEQFF
DNA: TGTGCCAGCAGTTTCCGGACTAGCGGCCCATACAATGAGCAGTTCTTC
D: TRBD2
size: .
V: TRBV6-5
J: TRBJ2-1

CDR3: CASSPLGTSNEQFF
DNA: TGTGCCAGCTCACCACTTGGGACTAGCAATGAGCAGTTCTTC
D: TRBD2
size: .
V: TRBV18
J: TRBJ2-1

CDR3: CASSLHREPNEKLFF
DNA: TGTGCCAGCAGTTTGCACAGGGAGCCTAATGAAAAACTGTTTTTT
D: .
size: .
V: TRBV27
J: TRBJ1-4

CDR3: CSVGRAGEGQFDETQYF
DNA: TGCAGCGTCGGGAGGGCCGGGGAAGGGCAATTCGATGAGACCCAGTACTTC
D: TRBD2
size: .
V: TRBV29-1
J: TRBJ2-5

CDR3: CASSLARGQGHEKLFF
DNA: TGCGCCAGCAGCTTGGCGAGGGGACAGGGGCATGAAAAACTGTTTTTT
D: TRBD1
size: .
V: TRBV5-1
J: TRBJ1-4

CDR3: CASSSYRGRGYTF
DNA: TGTGCCAGCAGCTCATACAGGGGACGGGGCTACACCTTC
D: TRBD1
size: .
V: TRBV13
J: TRBJ1-2

CDR3: CASSLEGAAYNSPLHF
DNA: TGCGCCAGCAGCTTGGAGGGGGCAGCCTATAATTCACCCCTCCACTTT
D: TRBD1
size: .
V: TRBV5-1
J: TRBJ1-6

CDR3: CASSLARVGYGYTF
DNA: TGTGCCAGCAGCTTAGCGAGGGTGGGGTATGGCTACACCTTC
D: .
size: .
V: TRBV7-2
J: TRBJ1-2

CDR3: CASSLAGAGNTEAFF
DNA: TGTGCCAGCAGTTTAGCGGGGGCCGGGAACACTGAAGCTTTCTTT
D: .
size: .
V: TRBV27
J: TRBJ1-1

CDR3: CASSARGGQGNSPLHF
DNA: TGTGCCAGTAGTGCACGGGGGGGGCAAGGTAATTCACCCCTCCACTTT
D: .
size: .
V: TRBV19
J: TRBJ1-6

CDR3: CASSPLQGSSPLHF
DNA: TGTGCCAGCAGTCCATTACAGGGTTCATCACCCCTCCACTTT
D: .
size: .
V: TRBV28
J: TRBJ1-6

CDR3: CASSSAGGEAFF
DNA: TGCGCCAGCAGCTCCGCCGGCGGTGAAGCTTTCTTT
D: .
size: .
V: TRBV5-1
J: TRBJ1-1

CDR3: CASSLDQGANTEAFF
DNA: TGTGCCAGCAGCTTAGATCAGGGGGCGAACACTGAAGCTTTCTTT
D: TRBD1
size: .
V: TRBV11-1
J: TRBJ1-1